The 32 T cell receptor beta chains below were found in one sample sequenced in a study of CD8+ T cells in alopecia areata. It was cDNA, reverse transcribed from extracted RNA, that served as the sequencing template. This table comes from immunoSEQ multiplex PCR, and its TCRdb copy is limited to in-frame clones, with some not included. The sample has around 99,000 clones; 84% are singletons. Stated treatment: oral pan-JAK inhibitor, 5-10 mg twice daily. The sample in question was CD8+ T cells sorted from blood, obtained at week 24, from a patient treated with tofacitinib. These receptors all stem from a human donor with alopecia areata.

The chain couples TRBV4-2 to TRBJ2-5, with 8 bases matching TRBD1. The DNA end is a closer match to TRBJ2-7, so the J assignment may be wrong. This CDR3 has 14 amino acids. CDR1 and CDR2 (germline): LGHNA, YNFKEQ. DNA of the CDR3: TGTGCCAGCAGCCATGGGGGGACAGGCGGCGAGCAGTACTTC. The encoded protein is CASSHGGTGGEQYF.

The chain's CDR3 is CASSADLRGYEQYF. The CDR3 DNA is TGTGCCAGCAGCGCAGATCTTAGGGGTTACGAGCAGTACTTC. V and J are TRBV7-2 and TRBJ2-7; the D gene is possibly TRBD1 (5 bases). This CDR3 spans 14 amino acids. Germline CDR1 and CDR2: SGHTA and FQGNSA. Trimming stripped 5 bases from V and 4 bases from J, with 15 bases between.

This chain uses TRBV5-6 with TRBJ1-1, with 7 bases fitting TRBD1. Germline assignment: CDR1 SGHDT and CDR2 YYEEEE. This CDR3 comprises 15 residues. V trimming: 4 bases; J trimming: 5 bases; junction bases outside the gene matches: 11. For the CDR3, the DNA is TGTGCCAGCAGCCCTAATCCACAGGGGAGGACTGAAGCTTTCTTT. Translated, it gives CASSPNPQGRTEAFF.

This clone has more than one count but fewer than ten. The V call is TRBV29-1, the J call TRBJ2-7, with TRBD2 identical over 8 bases. Trimming removed 0 bases from V and 5 bases from J; junction bases left unmatched: 0. CDR1 is SQVTM and CDR2 is ANQGSEA in the germline V gene. The CDR3 extends over 12 amino acids. Here the CDR3 DNA reads TGCAGCGTTGAAGATAGCGGGGACGAGCAGTACTTC. Protein sequence: CSVEDSGDEQYF.

The V and J genes are TRBV4-1 and TRBJ2-2, with a weak D call TRBD2 (5 bases). This CDR3 is built from 15 residues. V lost 4 bases and J lost 4, with 13 bases in between. Per germline, CDR1 MGHRA and CDR2 YSYEKL. CDR3 sequence (DNA): TGCGCCAGCAGCCCAAGGAGCGGTGGCACCGGGGAGCTGTTTTTT. This encodes CASSPRSGGTGELFF.

The J gene is TRBJ2-1, the V gene TRBV6-1; TRBD1 agrees at 7 bases. The trim removed 2 bases at V and 6 bases at J, leaving 13 bases unmatched. Germline CDR1 is MNHNS and CDR2 is SASEGT. The CDR3 has 17 residues. The CDR3 reads CASSESATGVVGNEQFF. As DNA, the CDR3 is TGTGCCAGCAGTGAATCTGCTACAGGGGTGGTCGGCAATGAGCAGTTCTTC.

The V and J genes are TRBV19 and TRBJ2-2; no clear D gene. The V gene's germline CDR1 is LNHDA and CDR2 SQIVND (reference sequence). The V end was cut by 7 bases, the J end by 2 bases, with 20 bases between. The CDR3 has 17 residues. The CDR3 loop reads CASTSMYGTSNTGELFF. CDR3 DNA: TGTGCCAGTACCAGTATGTATGGTACATCCAACACCGGGGAGCTGTTTTTT.

The V gene is TRBV6-6, the J gene TRBJ2-3; possible D gene TRBD2, 6 bases. Germline CDR1 and CDR2: MNHNY and SVGAGI (reference sequence). Deletions cut 8 bases from V and 5 bases from J, with 8 bases between. The CDR3 is 11 amino acids. The DNA for the CDR3 is TGTGCCAGCGGGGGGAGAGATACGCAGTATTTT. This codes for CASGGRDTQYF.

This clone was seen a single time. The J gene is TRBJ1-2, the V gene TRBV7-9; 8 bases align to TRBD1. The V gene's germline CDR1 is SEHNR and CDR2 FQNEAQ (reference sequence). CDR3 length equals 17 residues. Trimming took 2 bases from V and 2 from J; bases not matched to a gene: 10. The DNA for the CDR3 is TGTGCCAGCAGCTTAAAAGGACAGGGATACTCAAACTATGGCTACACCTTC. Its translation is CASSLKGQGYSNYGYTF.

CDR3 DNA sequence: TGTGCCAGCAGCTTAGCGCTGTCCTACGAGCAGTACTTC. Translating it yields CASSLALSYEQYF. The chain recombines TRBV7-6 with TRBJ2-7; no definite D call. V dropped 0 bases and J dropped 1 base, with 4 bases sitting between them. CDR3 length equals 13 residues. Germline CDR1 reads SGHVS; CDR2 reads FNYEAQ.

V usage is TRBV6-1 and J usage is TRBJ2-1, with D maybe TRBD2 (6 bases). From germline, CDR1 is MNHNS and CDR2 SASEGT. Trimming took off 3 bases at V and 3 bases at J, with 12 bases between the two ends. CDR3 size: 15 residues. The CDR3 sequence: CASSDGGGYYNEQFF. CDR3 coding DNA: TGTGCCAGCAGTGACGGGGGAGGCTACTACAATGAGCAGTTCTTC.

CDR3 nucleotide sequence: TGTGCCAGCAGTGGCGCCACGTTTGGGACAGATACGCAGTATTTT. This codes for CASSGATFGTDTQYF. The chain is built from TRBV2 and TRBJ2-3; D is ambiguous. The V and J ends lost 4 bases and 3 bases respectively, with 14 bases between them. Germline CDR1 SNHLY, CDR2 FYNNEI. The CDR3 extends over 15 amino acids.

The V call is TRBV10-3, the J call TRBJ1-6, with D possibly being TRBD1 (5 bases). The CDR3 length is 16 residues. Germline V gene data show CDR1 as ENHRY and CDR2 as SYGVKD. V lost 3 bases and J lost 7, with 16 bases in between. The CDR3: CAISELGGATNSPLHF. CDR3 DNA sequence: TGTGCCATCAGTGAACTTGGAGGGGCCACAAATTCACCCCTCCACTTT.

A word on this clone: The sample holds other DNA sequences that translate to the same CDR3. The chain employs TRBV30 and TRBJ2-7; 7 bases are shared with TRBD1. Trimming cost V 1 base and J 6 bases; bases outside gene matches: 3. The germline V gene has CDR1 GTSNPN and CDR2 SVGIG (reference sequence). The CDR3 is 12 amino acids. Here the CDR3 DNA reads TGTGCCTGGAGTGCGACAGGGCTCGAGCAGTACTTC. This codes for CAWSATGLEQYF.

The chain couples TRBV19 to TRBJ2-5; 7 nucleotides match TRBD2. V lost 5 bases and J lost 0; bases outside the gene matches: 0. This CDR3 has 13 residues. Germline CDR1 reads LNHDA; CDR2 reads SQIVND (reference sequence). The DNA of the CDR3 is TGTGCCAGTAGTCTAGCGGACCAAGAGACCCAGTACTTC. Translated, it gives CASSLADQETQYF.

V gene TRBV7-9 combines with J gene TRBJ2-5; 7 nucleotides match TRBD1. Germline V lookup: CDR1 SEHNR, CDR2 FQNEAQ (reference sequence). CDR3 length equals 17 residues. V was pared by 3 bases and J by 3 bases, with 13 bases of the junction left unmatched. The CDR3, as DNA: TGTGCCAGCAGCTTTACACAGGGGTTGCTATGGAAAGAGACCCAGTACTTC. Translated: CASSFTQGLLWKETQYF.

V is TRBV4-3 and J is TRBJ2-7; D remains ambiguous. Germline V CDR1 and CDR2: LGHNA, YSLEER. This CDR3 spans 16 amino acids. V lost 0 bases to trimming and J lost 4 bases, with 16 bases between them. CDR3 in amino acids: CASSQDYNGVWYEQYF. CDR3 nucleotides: TGCGCCAGCAGCCAAGATTATAACGGCGTATGGTACGAGCAGTACTTC.

This clone has a handful of counts. In DNA, the CDR3 is TGTGCCAGCAGCTTCGCCGGGACAGGGGCCGGGGAGCTGTTTTTT. Amino acids: CASSFAGTGAGELFF. V is TRBV7-2 and J is TRBJ2-2; 10 positions agree with TRBD1. Germline CDR1 and CDR2: SGHTA and FQGNSA. This CDR3 has 15 residues. With V trimmed by 3 bases and J by 6 bases, 4 bases remained unmatched.

The V and J genes are TRBV18 and TRBJ1-4; the D gene is possibly TRBD1 (5 bases). CDR3 size: 15 residues. The germline gives CDR1 KGHSH, CDR2 LQKENI. The germline V and J ends were trimmed by 5 bases and 4 bases, with 14 bases remaining between them. The chain's CDR3 is CASSAWGGGNEKLFF. In DNA form, the CDR3 reads TGTGCCAGCTCAGCTTGGGGCGGTGGTAATGAAAAACTGTTTTTT.

The chain couples TRBV7-9 to TRBJ2-7; D not certain. Germline CDR1 SEHNR, CDR2 FQNEAQ (reference sequence). There are 13 residues in the CDR3. The V and J ends lost 5 bases and 1 base respectively, with 9 bases between them. CDR3 sequence reads: CASSPVTSYEQYF. The CDR3 nucleotides are TGTGCCAGCAGCCCCGTGACTTCCTACGAGCAGTACTTC.

The chain uses TRBV7-9 and TRBJ1-6, with 7 bases fitting TRBD1. The CDR3 consists of 15 residues. V shed 1 base and J 8 bases; nucleotides not matched to a gene: 5. The germline gives CDR1 SEHNR, CDR2 FQNEAQ (reference sequence). CDR3 sequence (DNA): TGTGCCAGCAGCTTAGGGGGACAGTTATATTCACCCCTCCACTTT. This sequence encodes CASSLGGQLYSPLHF.

This clone was counted only a few times. The chain couples TRBV5-1 to TRBJ2-2; 7 nucleotides align to TRBD1. Germline V gene lookup returns CDR1 SGHRS and CDR2 YFSETQ. V lost 0 bases and J lost 1; bases outside the gene matches: 6. CDR3 length: 17 residues. The CDR3: CASSLAEDRVNTGELFF. For the CDR3, the DNA is TGCGCCAGCAGCTTGGCCGAAGACAGGGTGAACACCGGGGAGCTGTTTTTT.

The V gene is TRBV6-1, the J gene TRBJ1-3; D is unclear. This CDR3 comprises 14 residues. The V end lost 2 bases, the J end lost 3 bases, and 8 bases lay between the germline ends. Germline CDR1 MNHNS, CDR2 SASEGT. The CDR3 spells CASSEKLYGNTIYF. The CDR3 DNA reads TGTGCCAGCAGTGAAAAGCTATATGGAAACACCATATATTTT.

The chain carries TRBV29-1 and TRBJ2-6; the match to TRBD1 covers 9 bases. This CDR3 region has 19 residues. With V trimmed by 3 bases and J by 1 base, 13 bases remained unmatched. Germline V CDR1 and CDR2: SQVTM, ANQGSEA. The CDR3 DNA reads as TGCAGCGTTGAGTCGACAGGGGGGATGAAAGATTCTGGGGCCAACGTCCTGACTTTC. It specifies CSVESTGGMKDSGANVLTF.

This rearrangement joins TRBV4-3 to TRBJ2-7, with no clear D. Germline loops: CDR1 LGHNA, CDR2 YSLEER. Trimming shortened V by 6 bases and J by 3 bases, and 21 bases separated the two germline ends. The CDR3 is made up of 16 amino acids. The CDR3 DNA reads TGCGCCAGCAGTCGAGGAGCGAATGATCCCATCTACGAGCAGTACTTC. It specifies CASSRGANDPIYEQYF.

The chain couples TRBV4-1 to TRBJ2-3; D uncertain. Germline V lookup: CDR1 MGHRA, CDR2 YSYEKL. V lost 0 bases to trimming and J lost 2 bases, with 12 bases between them. The CDR3 has 16 amino acids. The CDR3 spells CASSQENSASTDTQYF. The CDR3 DNA reads TGCGCCAGCAGCCAAGAGAACAGCGCCTCCACAGATACGCAGTATTTT.

J is TRBJ1-1 and V is TRBV6-6; possible D gene TRBD1, 6 bases. In germline, CDR1 is MNHNY, CDR2 SVGAGI (reference sequence). With 8 bases removed from V and 4 bases from J, the gap between germline ends came to 17 bases. This CDR3 has 14 residues. CDR3 coding DNA: TGTGCCAGCGGCCCACAGGGATCTTCCACTGAAGCTTTCTTT. Translation gives CASGPQGSSTEAFF.

The chain links TRBV7-8 to TRBJ2-5; 15 nucleotides line up with TRBD2. J gave up 5 bases and V 4 bases, and 5 bases lay outside the gene matches. Germline values: CDR1 SGHVS, CDR2 FQNEAQ. This CDR3 has 16 amino acids. CDR3 region: CASSWTSGGALETQYF. As DNA, the CDR3 is TGTGCCAGCAGCTGGACTAGCGGGGGGGCCTTGGAGACCCAGTACTTC. The complete variable domain, with remaining parts taken from reference TRBV7-8 and TRBJ2-5, reads GAGVSQSPRYKVAKRGQDVALRCDPISGHVSLFWYQQALGQGPEFLTYFQNEAQLDKSGLPSDRFFAERPEGSVSTLKIQRTQQEDSAVYLCASSWTSGGALETQYFGPGTRLLVL.

This chain connects TRBV29-1 to TRBJ2-2, with D tentatively TRBD2 (5 bases). The V gene lost 3 bases and the J gene lost 8 bases, with 16 bases spanning the gap. Per the germline V gene, CDR1 is SQVTM and CDR2 is ANQGSEA. This CDR3 region has 14 residues. This CDR3 reads CSVEGETGSGELFF. CDR3 coding DNA: TGCAGCGTTGAGGGAGAAACCGGGTCGGGGGAGCTGTTTTTT.

V is TRBV2 and J is TRBJ2-7; 7 nucleotides match TRBD1. Losses at the gene ends were 3 bases for V and 0 bases for J; bases not matched to a gene: 5. Germline CDR1 and CDR2: SNHLY and FYNNEI. The CDR3 is 15 residues long. CDR3 in amino acids: CASSDQGQTSYEQYF. In DNA, the CDR3 is TGTGCCAGCAGTGACCAGGGACAGACCTCCTACGAGCAGTACTTC.

The chain joins TRBV5-1 to TRBJ2-7; TRBD2 aligns across 13 bases. With 4 bases clipped from V and 3 bases from J, the junction kept 4 bases outside the gene matches. The CDR3 extends over 15 amino acids. Germline loops: CDR1 SGHRS, CDR2 YFSETQ. CDR3 loop: CASSQGTSGVYEQYF. In nucleotides, the CDR3 is TGCGCCAGCAGCCAAGGGACTAGCGGGGTCTACGAGCAGTACTTC.

V and J are TRBV6-5 and TRBJ2-5, with D unclear. Trimming removed 3 bases at V and 4 bases at J, with 9 bases between. The CDR3 is made up of 13 amino acids. Germline-derived CDR1 and CDR2 are MNHEY and SVGAGI. This CDR3 is CASSYSGGETQYF. The CDR3 region has the DNA TGTGCCAGCAGTTATTCGGGTGGAGAGACCCAGTACTTC.